Sequencing of this TCR beta chain was carried out in a study of T cells in women clearing cervical HPV infection. General study findings and limits: TRBV6-7 abundance was lower in cases than controls (around 0.1% versus 0.15%).

A remark on this clone: The antigen is not known. The read terminates 3 residues before the CDR3 end, so the remaining end is supplied by the germline J gene.

MY09/MY11 PCR detected cervical HPV DNA; dot-blot assigned genotypes. Sequenced by immunoSEQ multiplex PCR; TCRdb stores in-frame clones only, minus some. Its table records about 48,000 clones. The germline V gene encodes CDR1 SNHLY and CDR2 FYNNEI. The length of the CDR3 is 14 residues. Germline trimming cut 11 bases from V and 6 bases from J; bases unmatched to any gene: 8. The gene calls are TRBV2 and TRBJ1-6, with 9 bases aligning to TRBD1. The receptor comes from a woman aged 18 to 69 with a cervical HPV16 infection that either progressed to CIN3+ or cleared (not recorded which). The sequenced sample consisted of blood buffy coat. CDR3 sequence reads: CAGTGGSLNSPLHF. CDR3 DNA (partial): TGTGCCGGAACAGGGGGCTCTCTTAATTCACCC.